The source of this TCR beta chain is a study of T cells in Graves' hyperthyroidism and ophthalmopathy (dated by TCRdb to between 2018 and 2021). Study-wide context: Peripheral blood samples were taken at the time of initial diagnosis, prior to any treatment. A discovery cohort of about 96 patients, about 43 with Graves' ophthalmopathy and roughly 59 with stable Graves' hyperthyroidism, was used to find distinguishing TCR V-J signatures. The approximately 100 discovery patients were divided at random into training and test sets in a 7:3 ratio. Once sampling was done, hyperthyroidism patients were given methimazole at a starting dose of 30 mg daily, whereas ophthalmopathy patients were given high-dose intravenous methylprednisolone. Thyroid tissue and blood T-cell repertoires from six Graves' hyperthyroidism patients were also compared in the study. Prospective prediction of ophthalmopathy was tested in an independent validation cohort consisting of 18 to 20 hyperthyroidism patients and approximately 16 patients who later progressed to ophthalmopathy. According to the paper, TCR Vbeta CDR3 sequencing was carried out on 135 peripheral blood samples, which came from approximately 43 ophthalmopathy, around 74 hyperthyroidism and approximately 17 progressor patients. Overall study results and their limits: In validation, the model predicted progression to ophthalmopathy with 55% to 71% sensitivity and approximately 78% specificity, a median of roughly seven months before onset. Most expanded thyroid clonotypes (frequency above 0.001) were also detected in blood, a finding suggesting that blood repertoires may reflect thyroid immune responses. Sample size was not statistically predetermined, and investigators were not blinded to group allocation. In cross-validation, a model built on a 13 V-J signature told ophthalmopathy apart from stable hyperthyroidism with just under 90% sensitivity and about 81% specificity, and in testing the same model reached 80%/75%.

With regard to this clonotype: What this receptor recognizes is not known. No much larger clonotype is one base removed from it; base qualities were not supplied.

A patient counted as having stable Graves' hyperthyroidism if no progression to ophthalmopathy occurred over 18 months of follow-up. Hyperthyroidism patients were aged 18 to 65 years and newly diagnosed, with disease duration of less than 2 months. Any patient with an uncontrolled infection, another autoimmune disease, pregnancy or lactation was excluded. Diagnoses relied on clinical symptoms, serum thyroxine and TRAb, thyroid ultrasound and orbital computed tomography. PBMCs were isolated from 7.5 to 10 ml of fresh peripheral blood by Ficoll-Paque density gradient centrifugation. Total RNA was extracted using Trizol reagent, and RNA quality was assessed on an Agilent 2100 Bioanalyzer. Trimmed from V: 5 bases; trimmed from J: 10 bases; junction bases lacking a gene match: 4. CDR1 and CDR2 are drawn from the germline V gene (reference sequence): MNHEY, SMNVEV. Including the terminal cysteine and phenylalanine, the CDR3 comprises 12 residues. This entry keeps only the CDR3 DNA: 36 bases, framed from base 1.

The TCR beta CDR3 regions were amplified from RNA transcripts. For the first round of RT-PCR on the TCR CDR3, the HTBI primer set was used together with the Qiagen OneStep RT-PCR kit. The libraries were constructed in a second round of multiplex PCR and then size-selected and purified. Paired-end sequencing of the libraries was performed with 100 bp reads on an Illumina HiSeq2000. The source study handled its data this way. SOAPnuke was used to process the raw data, throwing out any read that contained adapters or uncalled bases, had a mean Phred below 15, or lacked an exact constant-primer or identifier match. COPE v1.2.5 was used to merge the high-quality paired reads, and each unique nucleotide sequence was defined as a clonotype. MiTCR v1.1 was used to align clonotypes to the IMGT TRBV, TRBD and TRBJ reference segments. The analysis included only V-J combinations with a frequency above 0.0001, which together covered more than 99% of the repertoires. A TCS score was defined as the ratio of F50 (clonal expansion) to E x V (chaos), with BLOSUM62-based TCRdist applied between CDR3 peptides within each V-J. Welch's t-statistics and random forest reduced 514 V-J features to 13, which were used in a naive Bayes classifier (R e1071). TCRdb's own reprocessing of the public reads used fastp at Q25 and MiXCR and kept productive beta chains. CDR3 protein duplicates are merged, each entry listing the most common genes and DNA. The V and J calls and clone size are TCRdb's, not the authors'. The sample table lists approximately 700,000 distinct CDR3 sequences, about 16% of them with a count of one. Roughly 8% of the sample belongs to the ten largest clones.

The chain is made from TRBV27 and TRBJ2-1; 8 nucleotides in the junction match TRBD1. Sequencing was performed on blood. This sequence originates from a young man with Graves' hyperthyroidism. The DNA sequence is given as TGTGCCAGCAGTGCATACAGGGGGGAGCAGTTCTTC. It codes for CASSAYRGEQFF.